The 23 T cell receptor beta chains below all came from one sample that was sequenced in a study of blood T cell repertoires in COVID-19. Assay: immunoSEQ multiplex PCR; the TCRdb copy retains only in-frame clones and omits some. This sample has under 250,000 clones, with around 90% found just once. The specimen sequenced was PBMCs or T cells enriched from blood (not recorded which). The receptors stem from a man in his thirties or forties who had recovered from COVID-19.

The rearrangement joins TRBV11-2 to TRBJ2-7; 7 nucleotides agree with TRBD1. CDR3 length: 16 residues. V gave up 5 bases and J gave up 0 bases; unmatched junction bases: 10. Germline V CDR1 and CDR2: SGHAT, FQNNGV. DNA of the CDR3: TGTGCCAGCAGCCTCCTTGGGAGACAGGGCTCCTACGAGCAGTACTTC. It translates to CASSLLGRQGSYEQYF. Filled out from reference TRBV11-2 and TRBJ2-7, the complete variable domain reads EAGVAQSPRYKIIEKRQSVAFWCNPISGHATLYWYQQILGQGPKLLIQFQNNGVVDDSQLPKDRFSAERLKGVDSTLKIQPAKLEDSAVYLCASSLLGRQGSYEQYFGPGTRLTVT.

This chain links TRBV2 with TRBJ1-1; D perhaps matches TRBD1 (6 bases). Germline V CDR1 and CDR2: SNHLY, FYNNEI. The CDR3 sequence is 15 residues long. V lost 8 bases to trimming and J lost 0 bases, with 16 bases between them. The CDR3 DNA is TGTGCCAGCTCCCTTTCAGGGGCCTTGAACACTGAAGCTTTCTTT. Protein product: CASSLSGALNTEAFF.

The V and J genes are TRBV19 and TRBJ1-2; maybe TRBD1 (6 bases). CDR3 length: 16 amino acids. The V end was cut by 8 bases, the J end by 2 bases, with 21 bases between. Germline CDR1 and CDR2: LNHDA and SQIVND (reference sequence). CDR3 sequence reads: CASRPPSQGRNYGYTF. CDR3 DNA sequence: TGTGCCAGTCGCCCCCCGTCCCAGGGGAGAAACTATGGCTACACCTTC.

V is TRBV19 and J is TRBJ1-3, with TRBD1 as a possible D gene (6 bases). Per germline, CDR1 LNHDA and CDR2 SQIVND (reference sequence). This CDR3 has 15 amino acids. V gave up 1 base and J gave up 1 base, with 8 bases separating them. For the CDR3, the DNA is TGTGCCAGTAGTATAGTTACAGGGTCTGGAAACACCATATATTTT. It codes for CASSIVTGSGNTIYF. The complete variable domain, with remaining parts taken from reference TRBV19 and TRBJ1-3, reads DGGITQSPKYLFRKEGQNVTLSCEQNLNHDAMYWYRQDPGQGLRLIYYSQIVNDFQKGDIAEGYSVSREKKESFPLTVTSAQKNPTAFYLCASSIVTGSGNTIYFGEGSWLTVV.

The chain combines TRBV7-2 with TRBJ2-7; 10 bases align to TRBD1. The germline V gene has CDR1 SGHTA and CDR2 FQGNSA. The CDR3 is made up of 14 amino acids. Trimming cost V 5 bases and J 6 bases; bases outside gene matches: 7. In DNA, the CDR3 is TGTGCCAGCAGCACTAGACAGGGGGCAGGCGAGCAGTACTTC. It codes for CASSTRQGAGEQYF. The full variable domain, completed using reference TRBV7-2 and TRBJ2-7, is GAGVSQSPSNKVTEKGKDVELRCDPISGHTALYWYRQSLGQGLEFLIYFQGNSAPDKSGLPSDRFSAERTGGSVSTLTIQRTQQEDSAVYLCASSTRQGAGEQYFGPGTRLTVT.

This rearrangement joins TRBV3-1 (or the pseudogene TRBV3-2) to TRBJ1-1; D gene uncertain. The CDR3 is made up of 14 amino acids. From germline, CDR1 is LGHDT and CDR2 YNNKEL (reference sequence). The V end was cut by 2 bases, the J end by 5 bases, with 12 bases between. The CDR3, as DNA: TGTGCCAGCAGCCAAAGGCCTAGTGGGACTGAAGCTTTCTTT. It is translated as CASSQRPSGTEAFF.

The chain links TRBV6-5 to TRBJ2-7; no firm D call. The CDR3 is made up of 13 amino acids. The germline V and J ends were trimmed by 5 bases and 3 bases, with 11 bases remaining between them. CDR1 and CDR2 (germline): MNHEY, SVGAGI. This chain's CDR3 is CASSLARGYEQYF. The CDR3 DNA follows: TGTGCCAGCAGTCTGGCCCGCGGCTACGAGCAGTACTTC.

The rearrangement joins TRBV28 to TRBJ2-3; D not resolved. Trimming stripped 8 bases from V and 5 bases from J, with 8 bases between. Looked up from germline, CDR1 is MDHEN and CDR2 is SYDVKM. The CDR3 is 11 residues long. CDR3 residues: CASWSGDTQYF. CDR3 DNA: TGTGCCAGCTGGTCGGGAGATACGCAGTATTTT.

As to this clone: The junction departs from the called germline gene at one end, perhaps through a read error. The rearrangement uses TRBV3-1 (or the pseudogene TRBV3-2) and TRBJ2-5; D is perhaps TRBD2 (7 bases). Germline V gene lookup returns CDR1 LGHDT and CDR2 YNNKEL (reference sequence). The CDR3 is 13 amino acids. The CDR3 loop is CASSRGPADSGDF. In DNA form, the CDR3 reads TGTGCCAGCAGCCGAGGACCGGCGGACAGCGGGGACTTC.

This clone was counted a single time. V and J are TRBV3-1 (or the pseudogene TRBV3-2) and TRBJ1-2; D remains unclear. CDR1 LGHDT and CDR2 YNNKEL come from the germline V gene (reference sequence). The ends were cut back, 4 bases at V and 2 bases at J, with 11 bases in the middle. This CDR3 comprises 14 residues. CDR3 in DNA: TGTGCCAGCAGCCCCCTGGTGAGAAACTATGGCTACACCTTC. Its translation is CASSPLVRNYGYTF.

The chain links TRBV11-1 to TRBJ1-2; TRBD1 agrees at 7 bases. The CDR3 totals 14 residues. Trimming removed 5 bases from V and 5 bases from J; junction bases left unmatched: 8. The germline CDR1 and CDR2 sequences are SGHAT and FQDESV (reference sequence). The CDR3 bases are TGTGCCAGCAGCAATCCGGGACAGCCTTATGGCTACACCTTC. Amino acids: CASSNPGQPYGYTF.

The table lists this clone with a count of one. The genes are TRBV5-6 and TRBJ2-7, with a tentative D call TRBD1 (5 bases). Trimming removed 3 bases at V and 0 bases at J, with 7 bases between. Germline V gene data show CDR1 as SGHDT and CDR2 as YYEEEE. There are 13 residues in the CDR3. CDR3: CASSSDNSYEQYF. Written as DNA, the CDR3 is TGTGCCAGCAGCTCGGACAACTCCTACGAGCAGTACTTC.

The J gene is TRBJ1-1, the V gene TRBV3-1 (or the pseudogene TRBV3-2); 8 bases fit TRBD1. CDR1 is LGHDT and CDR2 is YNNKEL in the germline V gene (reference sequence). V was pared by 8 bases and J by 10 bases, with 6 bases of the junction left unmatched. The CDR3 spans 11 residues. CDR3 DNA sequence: TGTGCCAGCTCGACACAGGGGGTAGCTTTCTTT. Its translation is CASSTQGVAFF.

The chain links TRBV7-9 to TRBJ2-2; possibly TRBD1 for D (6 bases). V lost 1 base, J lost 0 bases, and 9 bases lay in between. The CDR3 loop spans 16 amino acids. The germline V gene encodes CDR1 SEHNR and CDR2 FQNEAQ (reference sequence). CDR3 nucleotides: TGTGCCAGCAGCTTAGGTCAGGGGACGAACACCGGGGAGCTGTTTTTT. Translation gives CASSLGQGTNTGELFF.

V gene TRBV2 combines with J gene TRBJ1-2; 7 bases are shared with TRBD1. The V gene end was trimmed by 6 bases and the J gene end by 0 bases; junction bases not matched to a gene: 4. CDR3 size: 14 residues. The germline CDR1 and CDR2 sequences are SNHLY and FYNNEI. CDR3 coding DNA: TGTGCCAGCAGAACCACAGGGGCTAACTATGGCTACACCTTC. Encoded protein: CASRTTGANYGYTF.

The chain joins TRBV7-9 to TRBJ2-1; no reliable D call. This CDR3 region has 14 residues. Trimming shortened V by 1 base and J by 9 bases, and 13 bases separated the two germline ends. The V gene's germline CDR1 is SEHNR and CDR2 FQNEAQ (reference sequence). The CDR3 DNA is TGTGCCAGCAGCTTAGGGTTTGATACTACTGAGCAGTTCTTC. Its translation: CASSLGFDTTEQFF.

The CDR3: CASSQKPGGTQPQHF. Written as DNA, the CDR3 is TGCGCCAGCAGCCAAAAACCAGGGGGCACCCAGCCCCAGCATTTT. The chain links TRBV4-1 to TRBJ1-5; 8 positions match TRBD1. The CDR3 is 15 residues long. Germline V gives CDR1 MGHRA, CDR2 YSYEKL. The J segment lost 7 bases and the V segment lost 2 bases, leaving 7 bases of the junction unmatched.

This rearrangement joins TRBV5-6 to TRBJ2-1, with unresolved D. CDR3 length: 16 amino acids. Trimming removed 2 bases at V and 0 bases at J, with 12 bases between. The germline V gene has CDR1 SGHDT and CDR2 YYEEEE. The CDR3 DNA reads TGTGCCAGCAGCTTTACCCTACAGAGCTCCTACAATGAGCAGTTCTTC. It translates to CASSFTLQSSYNEQFF.

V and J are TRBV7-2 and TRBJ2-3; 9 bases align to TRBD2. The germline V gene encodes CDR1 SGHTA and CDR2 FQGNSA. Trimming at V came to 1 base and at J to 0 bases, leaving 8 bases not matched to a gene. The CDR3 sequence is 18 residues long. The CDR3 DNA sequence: TGTGCCAGCAGCTTAGGTGGGCGGGGGGGCCTTAGCACAGATACGCAGTATTTT. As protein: CASSLGGRGGLSTDTQYF.

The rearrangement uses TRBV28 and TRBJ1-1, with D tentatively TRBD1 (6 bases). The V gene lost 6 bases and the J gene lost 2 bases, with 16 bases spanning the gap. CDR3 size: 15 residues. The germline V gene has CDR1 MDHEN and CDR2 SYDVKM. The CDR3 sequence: CASSPITTGNTEAFF. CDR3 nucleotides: TGTGCCAGCAGCCCAATCACGACAGGTAACACTGAAGCTTTCTTT.

The CDR3 sequence is CSVDRRGTGELFF. The CDR3 region has the DNA TGCAGCGTTGACAGACGGGGGACCGGGGAGCTGTTTTTT. The chain combines TRBV29-1 with TRBJ2-2; a weak D match, TRBD2 (6 bases). Trimming pared 3 bases from V and 5 bases from J, leaving 10 bases between. Germline-derived CDR1 and CDR2 are SQVTM and ANQGSEA. This CDR3 region has 13 residues.

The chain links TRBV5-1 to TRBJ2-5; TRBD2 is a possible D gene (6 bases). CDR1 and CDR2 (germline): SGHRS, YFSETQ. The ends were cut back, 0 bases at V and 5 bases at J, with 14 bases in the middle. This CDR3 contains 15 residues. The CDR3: CASSLDGSAGETQYF. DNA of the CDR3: TGCGCCAGCAGCTTGGATGGCTCGGCGGGGGAGACCCAGTACTTC.

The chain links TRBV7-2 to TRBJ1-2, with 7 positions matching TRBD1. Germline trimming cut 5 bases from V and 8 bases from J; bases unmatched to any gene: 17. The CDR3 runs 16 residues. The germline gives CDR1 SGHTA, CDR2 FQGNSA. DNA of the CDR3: TGTGCCAGCAGCAAAGACAGGGCCCAACCTCCCTCCGGCTACACCTTC. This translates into CASSKDRAQPPSGYTF.